This T cell receptor beta chain was recorded in a study of blood T cells in healthy people across ages. This clonotype was seen many times. Its antigen is as yet unknown. General study points: Across the age range, TCR beta diversity per million T cells fell in a roughly linear way.

Primers used in a second PCR of about 7 to 12 cycles were a sample-barcoded 5' primer and a J-beta primer mix. Researchers report that a template-switch adaptor with 12 random nucleotides tagged each cDNA molecule. Using its own MiXCR run on the 5' RACE reads, TCRdb lists one record per CDR3 protein. The sample consists of some 1.5 million distinct CDR3 sequences, approximately 43% of them appearing once. Trimming shortened V by 1 base and J by 3 bases, and 7 bases separated the two germline ends. The CDR3 is 13 residues long. The germline V gene has CDR1 MGHRA and CDR2 YSYEKL. Sequenced material: blood. The chain is built from TRBV4-1 and TRBJ2-7; no definite D call. This TCR came from a young woman in good health. CDR3 residues: CASSQGRNYEQYF. The DNA for the CDR3 is TGCGCCAGCAGCCAAGGCCGTAACTACGAGCAGTACTTC.